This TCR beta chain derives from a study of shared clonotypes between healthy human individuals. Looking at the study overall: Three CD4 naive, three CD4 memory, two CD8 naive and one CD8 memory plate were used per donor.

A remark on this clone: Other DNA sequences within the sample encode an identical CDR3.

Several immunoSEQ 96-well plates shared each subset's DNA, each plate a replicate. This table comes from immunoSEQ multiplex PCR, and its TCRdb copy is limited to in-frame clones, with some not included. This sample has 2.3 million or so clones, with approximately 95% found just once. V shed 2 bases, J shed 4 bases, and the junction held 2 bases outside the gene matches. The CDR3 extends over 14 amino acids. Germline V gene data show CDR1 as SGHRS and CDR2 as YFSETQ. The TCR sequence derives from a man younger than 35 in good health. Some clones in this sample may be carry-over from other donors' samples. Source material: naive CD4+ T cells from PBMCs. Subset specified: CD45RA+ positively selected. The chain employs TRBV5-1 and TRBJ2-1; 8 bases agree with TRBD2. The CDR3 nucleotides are TGCGCCAGCAGCTTAAGCGGGAGTTACAATGAGCAGTTCTTC. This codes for CASSLSGSYNEQFF.